A selection of T cell receptor beta chains follows, all from one sample in a study of blood T cell repertoires in COVID-19. The data were produced by immunoSEQ multiplex PCR, yet TCRdb's version contains in-frame clones alone and is incomplete. The repertoire holds some 180,000 clones, with 82% as singletons. Sequencing was carried out using peripheral blood. Every receptor here comes from a woman in her sixties with COVID-19, enrolled during active disease. CDR3s include the opening cysteine and the closing phenylalanine or tryptophan. The D gene is left open where the match is weak. Expanded clones are given a class, and other clones once, few, many or no size at all.

j_call	v_call	d_call	clone_size	cdr3_nt	cdr3_aa
TRBJ2-1	TRBV5-1	TRBD2	-	TGCGCCAGCAGCTCGAGGGCCCAGAGCGGGGGTTTCAATGAGCAGTTCTTC	CASSSRAQSGGFNEQFF
TRBJ2-3	TRBV28	TRBD2	-	TGTGCCAGCAGTGCCGGGGGGACTTCAAGCACAGATACGCAGTATTTT	CASSAGGTSSTDTQYF
TRBJ2-3	TRBV4-1	-	-	TGCGCCAGCAGCCAAGACGGACTCCCCACAGATACGCAGTATTTT	CASSQDGLPTDTQYF
TRBJ2-1	TRBV9	TRBD1	-	TGTGCCAGCAGCCCACCGCCGGGACAGGGGCTCGGTGAGCAGTTCTTC	CASSPPPGQGLGEQFF
TRBJ1-3	TRBV14	-	-	TGTGCCAGCTCTAGAAGGACAGCCTCTGGAAACACCATATATTTT	CASSRRTASGNTIYF
TRBJ1-5	TRBV2	TRBD1	-	TGTGCCAGCAGTACAGGGGTAAGCAATCAGCCCCAGCATTTT	CASSTGVSNQPQHF
TRBJ1-4	TRBV28	TRBD1	-	TGTGCCAGCAGTTTATTATCGGGACAGGGGACAACTAATGAAAAACTGTTTTTT	CASSLLSGQGTTNEKLFF
TRBJ2-3	TRBV4-3	TRBD2	-	TGCGCCAGCAGCCAAGGAGGGAGGGCAGATACGCAGTATTTT	CASSQGGRADTQYF
TRBJ1-1	TRBV4-3	TRBD1	few	TGCGCCAGCAGCCACCGACAGGGGTATGGAGCTTTCTTT	CASSHRQGYGAFF
TRBJ1-5	TRBV11-2	-	once	TGTGCCAGCAGCTCGACAGATAGCAATCAGCCCCAGCATTTT	CASSSTDSNQPQHF
TRBJ2-2	TRBV30	TRBD2	-	TGTGCCTGGAGCACTAGCGGGAGTAACACCGGGGAGCTGTTTTTT	CAWSTSGSNTGELFF
TRBJ2-3	TRBV30	TRBD2	-	TGTGCCTGCACTACTGGCGGGAGTGGTACGCAGTATTTT	CACTTGGSGTQYF
TRBJ1-2	TRBV28	TRBD1	-	TGTGCCAGCAGCCTCCGGACAGGGTGGTATGGCTACACCTTC	CASSLRTGWYGYTF
TRBJ2-5	TRBV29-1	TRBD2	-	TGCAGCGTTGAAGCACCACCAGATTTAAGCGGGGTGGGGACCCAGTACTTC	CSVEAPPDLSGVGTQYF
TRBJ1-2	TRBV6-5	TRBD1	-	TGTGCCAGCAGCCCGCCGGGACAGGGGGGCTACACCTTC	CASSPPGQGGYTF
TRBJ1-3	TRBV4-1	-	-	TGCGCCAGCAGCCAAGACGCGGGTTTTGGGGGAAACACCATATATTTT	CASSQDAGFGGNTIYF
TRBJ1-1	TRBV20-1	-	-	TGCAGTGCTAGTAATCAGGGCTTGGGCACTGAAGCTTTCTTT	CSASNQGLGTEAFF
TRBJ1-1	TRBV19	TRBD1	-	TGTGCCAGTAGTACCCGGGGACAGGGGGCGCGGACTGAAGCTTTCTTT	CASSTRGQGARTEAFF
TRBJ2-1	TRBV7-6	TRBD2	once	TGTGCCAGCAGCCCCCAAGGGACTAGCGGCGCGGGGCAGTTCTTC	CASSPQGTSGAGQFF
TRBJ2-2	TRBV5-1	TRBD1	-	TGCGCCAGCAGCTTGGGCCCAGGGGGTGCCGCGAACACCGGGGAGCTGTTTTTT	CASSLGPGGAANTGELFF
TRBJ1-2	TRBV30	TRBD1	-	TGTGCCTGGAGTGTAGGGACAGGGGGCGGCTACACCTTC	CAWSVGTGGGYTF
TRBJ2-3	TRBV5-4	TRBD2	-	TGTGCCAGCAAATCCACCGGGACTAGCGGGAGGACTAGCACAGATACGCAGTATTTT	CASKSTGTSGRTSTDTQYF
TRBJ1-2	TRBV3-1/TRBV3-2	-	-	TGTGCCAGCAGCCAAGCCGGGGGTTCTAACTATGGCTACACCTTC	CASSQAGGSNYGYTF
TRBJ2-2	TRBV6-6	TRBD1	-	TGTGCCAGCAGTTCACTTGGGACAGGGGGCACCGGGGAGCTGTTTTTT	CASSSLGTGGTGELFF
TRBJ2-1	TRBV19	TRBD1	-	TGTGCCAGTAGGAATACCTGGGGACAGGGAGACAATGAGCAGTTCTTC	CASRNTWGQGDNEQFF
TRBJ2-2	TRBV19	-	-	TGTGCCAGCGGCGGAAACACCGGGGAGCTGTTTTTT	CASGGNTGELFF
TRBJ1-2	TRBV25-1	-	-	TGTGCCAGCAGTGGGGAGGAGGGGAGGGGAGTCTATGGCTACACCTTC	CASSGEEGRGVYGYTF
TRBJ2-1	TRBV27	TRBD2	-	TGTGCCAGCAGTCCCAACGGACTAGCGAGAAATGAGCAGTTCTTC	CASSPNGLARNEQFF
TRBJ1-1	TRBV10-3	-	-	TGTGCCTCTCAGGAGGGGCTCTACACTGAAGCTTTCTTT	CASQEGLYTEAFF
TRBJ1-1	TRBV5-6	-	-	TGTGCCAGCAGCTTCCTTGACAGAGAAGCTTTCTTT	CASSFLDREAFF
TRBJ2-5	TRBV10-3	-	few	TGTGCCATCAGTGAGTCGGGGGGACGGACCCAGTACTTC	CAISESGGRTQYF
TRBJ1-1	TRBV6-6	TRBD1	-	TGTGCCAGCAGATATACGACAGGGGGTAACACTGAAGCTTTCTTT	CASRYTTGGNTEAFF
TRBJ2-7	TRBV7-9	-	-	TGTGCCAGCAGCTTCGGGGAGTCACCCTACGAGCAGTACTTC	CASSFGESPYEQYF
TRBJ1-2	TRBV7-2	TRBD1	-	TGTGCCAGCAGTCTCGAGGACAGGGGGCTTGGCTACACCTTC	CASSLEDRGLGYTF
TRBJ1-6	TRBV5-5	TRBD1	few	TGTGCCAGCAGCTTAGAGGGACAGAATAATTCACCCCTCCACTTT	CASSLEGQNNSPLHF
TRBJ1-5	TRBV2	TRBD1	-	TGTGCCAGCAGTGAAGGCAGACAGGGCACGCAGCCCCAGCATTTT	CASSEGRQGTQPQHF
TRBJ1-5	TRBV5-6	-	-	TGTGCCAGCAGCTTGCCGGGGGATCAGCCCCAGCATTTT	CASSLPGDQPQHF
TRBJ2-2	TRBV11-2	-	-	TGTGCCAGCAGCTTAAACAGGGCCACGAACACCGGGGAGCTGTTTTTT	CASSLNRATNTGELFF
TRBJ2-5	TRBV27	TRBD2	once	TGTGCCAGCAGTACGGGAATAGGACTAGATAAGGAGACCCAGTACTTC	CASSTGIGLDKETQYF
TRBJ2-1	TRBV7-8	-	-	TGTGCCAGCAGCTTATTAGGGGGGGTCAAGTCGAGCTCCTACAATGAGCAGTTCTTC	CASSLLGGVKSSSYNEQFF
TRBJ2-3	TRBV3-1/TRBV3-2	TRBD2	-	TGTGCCAGCAGCCAACCCGCTAGCGGGGGGATGGCTACGCAGTATTTT	CASSQPASGGMATQYF
TRBJ2-3	TRBV3-1/TRBV3-2	TRBD2	-	TGTGCCAGCAGCCAAGGGGGCGCGGGGGTTGACACGCAGTATTTT	CASSQGGAGVDTQYF
TRBJ2-3	TRBV6-2/TRBV6-3	-	-	TGTGCCAGCAGTTCCAGCCCGACAGTGAATACGCAGTATTTT	CASSSSPTVNTQYF
TRBJ1-1	TRBV6-5	TRBD1	-	TGTGCCAGCAGTTTGCGGGACAGGAGGGGTGACACTGAAGCTTTCTTT	CASSLRDRRGDTEAFF
TRBJ1-6	TRBV4-1	-	-	TGCGCCAGCAGCCAGGGGGGTGCACCCCTCCACTTT	CASSQGGAPLHF
TRBJ1-2	TRBV29-1	-	-	TGCAGCGTTTCCGACAGATACAATGGCTACACCTTC	CSVSDRYNGYTF
TRBJ2-7	TRBV7-2	TRBD1	-	TGTGCCAGCAGCTTAGGGCAGGGGGCGAAAGTTTACTTC	CASSLGQGAKVYF
TRBJ1-1	TRBV6-5	-	-	TGTGCCAGCACAGGCACCCTGAAACAGCCTGAAGCTTTCTTT	CASTGTLKQPEAFF
TRBJ2-7	TRBV7-8	-	few	TGTGCCAGCAGCTTCAGGAATCCCCTAAATACCTACGAGCAGTACTTC	CASSFRNPLNTYEQYF
TRBJ1-1	TRBV5-1	-	-	TGCGCCAGCAGTACATTCGGAGTCGCGGGGACTGAAGCTTTCTTT	CASSTFGVAGTEAFF